The 31 T cell receptor beta chains below all came from one sample that was sequenced in a study of persistence of HIV-infected CD4 T cells. Their cognate antigens are unknown. This was the immunoSEQ version 4 assay in survey mode. Data came from immunoSEQ multiplex PCR; TCRdb stores just in-frame clones and leaves some out. The sample lists tens of thousands of clones; over 65% were seen once. An overlapping HIV-1 Gag peptide pool stimulated these cells at about 0.9 ug/peptide/mL. Responding CD4+ T cells were sorted by upregulation of both CD40 ligand and CD69. Source: CD4+ T cells sorted from PBMCs after approximately 18-hour stimulation, taken from a patient who received antiretroviral therapy. Every receptor here comes from an adult man with HIV who was CMV-seropositive.

This sequence joins TRBV5-1 and TRBJ2-7, with 8 bases aligning to TRBD2. The germline CDR1 and CDR2 sequences are SGHRS and YFSETQ. This CDR3 comprises 14 residues. The V gene end was trimmed by 2 bases and the J gene end by 5 bases; junction bases not matched to a gene: 6. As DNA, the CDR3 is TGCGCCAGCAGCTTACTAGCGGTCTCTAACGAGCAGTACTTC. This codes for CASSLLAVSNEQYF.

There are a few counts of this clone. V gene TRBV9 combines with J gene TRBJ1-4, with 10 nucleotides matching TRBD1. The V gene end was trimmed by 3 bases and the J gene end by 1 base; junction bases not matched to a gene: 6. The germline V gene has CDR1 SGDLS and CDR2 YYNGEE. This CDR3 spans 17 amino acids. CDR3 nucleotides: TGTGCCAGCAGCGGGGACAGGGGATTAGGAACTAATGAAAAACTGTTTTTT. The encoded protein is CASSGDRGLGTNEKLFF.

V gene TRBV5-1 combines with J gene TRBJ2-2, with 11 bases aligning to TRBD2. Losses at the gene ends were 2 bases for V and 4 bases for J; bases not matched to a gene: 1. CDR1 is SGHRS and CDR2 is YFSETQ in the germline V gene. This CDR3 region has 15 residues. The CDR3 is CASSFTSGSTGELFF. The CDR3 DNA reads as TGCGCCAGCAGCTTTACTAGCGGGAGCACCGGGGAGCTGTTTTTT.

V usage is TRBV6-5 and J usage is TRBJ2-3; unclear D gene. The germline gives CDR1 MNHEY, CDR2 SVGAGI. This CDR3 spans 11 amino acids. Trimming cost V 4 bases and J 5 bases, with 4 bases left between them. The CDR3 is CASSLRDTQYF. The CDR3 bases are TGTGCCAGCAGTTTGCGAGATACGCAGTATTTT.

This chain links TRBV5-1 with TRBJ2-1; D unclear. This CDR3 region has 14 residues. V was pared by 1 base and J by 6 bases, with 11 bases between. Germline V lookup: CDR1 SGHRS, CDR2 YFSETQ. The CDR3 sequence is CASSLSWQFNEQFF. Here the CDR3 DNA reads TGCGCCAGCAGCTTGTCGTGGCAGTTCAATGAGCAGTTCTTC.

The chain combines TRBV14 with TRBJ2-2, with 7 bases fitting TRBD2. Germline V gives CDR1 SGHDN, CDR2 FVKESK. The CDR3 sequence is 15 residues long. The trim removed 4 bases at V and 3 bases at J, leaving 5 bases unmatched. The CDR3: CASSRRGGYTGELFF. The CDR3 nucleotides read TGTGCCAGCAGCCGCCGCGGGGGTTACACCGGGGAGCTGTTTTTT.

V is TRBV5-1 and J is TRBJ1-4; TRBD1 might be the D (6 bases). Trimming removed 0 bases at V and 8 bases at J, with 14 bases between. Germline V gene data show CDR1 as SGHRS and CDR2 as YFSETQ. This CDR3 has 15 residues. The CDR3 reads CASSLGGAGSEKLFF. The CDR3 region has the DNA TGCGCCAGCAGCTTGGGGGGGGCAGGGTCGGAAAAACTGTTTTTT.

In this sample, this clone turned up once. The chain combines TRBV3-1 (or the pseudogene TRBV3-2) with TRBJ1-4; 7 bases line up with TRBD1. Per the germline V gene, CDR1 is LGHDT and CDR2 is YNNKEL (reference sequence). CDR3 size: 14 residues. V dropped 4 bases and J dropped 8; count of bases not matched to a gene: 7. The CDR3 region is CASSLSQGREKLFF. CDR3 DNA sequence: TGTGCCAGCAGCCTTTCACAGGGGAGAGAAAAACTGTTTTTT.

For this clone: This sample also contains other DNA sequences that code for the same CDR3. The genes are TRBV7-9 and TRBJ2-7; D is unresolved. With 5 bases removed from V and 2 bases from J, the gap between germline ends came to 4 bases. This CDR3 has 11 amino acids. CDR1 SEHNR and CDR2 FQNEAQ come from the germline V gene (reference sequence). For the CDR3, the DNA is TGTGCCAGCAGCCGGACCTACGAGCAGTACTTC. This codes for CASSRTYEQYF.

This chain connects TRBV9 to TRBJ1-4, with unresolved D. This CDR3 has 16 amino acids. The V gene lost 1 base and the J gene lost 4 bases, with 14 bases spanning the gap. The germline V gene has CDR1 SGDLS and CDR2 YYNGEE. The CDR3 coding sequence is TGTGCCAGCAGCGTAAGAGGAGGGCTAAGTAATGAAAAACTGTTTTTT. This encodes CASSVRGGLSNEKLFF.

V and J are TRBV25-1 and TRBJ2-7; D is ambiguous. CDR3 size: 14 residues. Germline V CDR1 and CDR2: MGHDK, SYGVNS. The ends were cut back, 4 bases at V and 0 bases at J, with 10 bases in the middle. CDR3 nucleotide sequence: TGTGCCAGCAGTGGTAGGCCCCTCTCCTACGAGCAGTACTTC. As protein: CASSGRPLSYEQYF.

The table lists this clone with a count of one. The CDR3 loop reads CASSLTPGMDEQYF. The DNA for the CDR3 is TGTGCCAGCAGCTTAACTCCAGGGATGGACGAGCAGTACTTC. This chain joins TRBV7-2 and TRBJ2-7, with D perhaps matching TRBD1 (5 bases). The length of the CDR3 is 14 residues. V dropped 2 bases and J dropped 5 bases, with 13 bases sitting between them. Per the germline V gene, CDR1 is SGHTA and CDR2 is FQGNSA.

This clone was counted a single time. The gene calls are TRBV7-8 and TRBJ2-7, with TRBD1 matching 10 bases. Germline V lookup: CDR1 SGHVS, CDR2 FQNEAQ. Trimming took 1 base from V and 3 from J; bases not matched to a gene: 3. The CDR3 contains 15 residues. The CDR3 is CASSLGGTGVYEQYF. DNA of the CDR3: TGTGCCAGCAGCTTAGGCGGGACAGGGGTCTACGAGCAGTACTTC. The full variable domain, with the rest looked up from reference TRBV7-8 and TRBJ2-7, is GAGVSQSPRYKVAKRGQDVALRCDPISGHVSLFWYQQALGQGPEFLTYFQNEAQLDKSGLPSDRFFAERPEGSVSTLKIQRTQQEDSAVYLCASSLGGTGVYEQYFGPGTRLTVT.

This clone was observed a handful of times. This same CDR3 is encoded by further DNA sequences in the sample. The chain uses TRBV3-1 (or the pseudogene TRBV3-2) and TRBJ1-6; 8 bases line up with TRBD1. The junction had 8 bases not matched to a gene; V was cut back by 4 bases and J by 3 bases. The CDR3 is 17 residues long. Looked up from germline, CDR1 is LGHDT and CDR2 is YNNKEL (reference sequence). In nucleotides, the CDR3 is TGTGCCAGCAGCCCCCGCTCGGGACAGGTCTATAATTCACCCCTCCACTTT. This encodes CASSPRSGQVYNSPLHF.

This sequence joins TRBV28 and TRBJ2-2; 9 bases fit TRBD1. Looked up from germline, CDR1 is MDHEN and CDR2 is SYDVKM. The CDR3 is 15 residues long. V was clipped by 5 bases and J by 6 bases; unmatched bases: 7. CDR3 bases: TGTGCCAGCAGTCCCCCGGGACAGGGTCCCGGGGAGCTGTTTTTT. This encodes CASSPPGQGPGELFF.

CDR3: CASSVVSGGADTQYF. The DNA of the CDR3 is TGTGCCAGCAGCGTAGTAAGCGGGGGGGCAGATACGCAGTATTTT. This rearrangement joins TRBV9 to TRBJ2-3; 10 bases map to TRBD2. Germline V CDR1 and CDR2: SGDLS, YYNGEE. J lost 4 bases, V lost 0 bases, and 2 bases had no gene match. The CDR3 sequence is 15 residues long.

The chain is built from TRBV6-2 or TRBV6-3 and TRBJ2-6; D remains ambiguous. This CDR3 region has 16 residues. Germline values: CDR1 MNHEY, CDR2 SVGEGT. V lost 6 bases and J 0 bases, leaving 12 bases between the germline ends. The CDR3 bases are TGTGCCAGCAGCCCTTCCCATAGCTCTGGGGCCAACGTCCTGACTTTC. Translating it yields CASSPSHSSGANVLTF.

This chain links TRBV29-1 with TRBJ2-2; D is possibly TRBD2 (6 bases). The CDR3 contains 14 residues. CDR1 is SQVTM and CDR2 is ANQGSEA in the germline V gene. V lost 6 bases and J 5 bases, leaving 16 bases between the germline ends. CDR3 protein: CSVPSWRGTGELFF. In DNA form, the CDR3 reads TGCAGCGTCCCCTCCTGGCGGGGAACCGGGGAGCTGTTTTTT.

The chain employs TRBV29-1 and TRBJ2-3; no definite D call. Trimming stripped 0 bases from V and 0 bases from J, with 1 base between. The CDR3 is 12 residues long. The germline CDR1 and CDR2 sequences are SQVTM and ANQGSEA. CDR3 bases: TGCAGCGTTGAAGAAAGCACAGATACGCAGTATTTT. This codes for CSVEESTDTQYF.

The chain uses TRBV5-1 and TRBJ2-1; 12 bases agree with TRBD2. The V segment lost 1 base and the J segment 7 bases; nucleotides outside the gene matches: 3. Per germline, CDR1 SGHRS and CDR2 YFSETQ. The CDR3 runs to 15 residues. CDR3 sequence: CASSLPSGGVNEQFF. CDR3 nucleotides: TGCGCCAGCAGCTTGCCTAGCGGGGGGGTGAATGAGCAGTTCTTC.

This clone was detected once. This rearrangement joins TRBV13 to TRBJ1-2, with no clear D. Germline V gene data show CDR1 as PRHDT and CDR2 as FYEKMQ (reference sequence). V shed 2 bases and J shed 4 bases, with 5 bases lying between them. The length of the CDR3 is 12 residues. The CDR3 reads CASSLRLYGYTF. CDR3 coding DNA: TGTGCCAGCAGCTTAAGGCTCTATGGCTACACCTTC. The full variable domain, with the rest looked up from reference TRBV13 and TRBJ1-2, is AAGVIQSPRHLIKEKRETATLKCYPIPRHDTVYWYQQGPGQDPQFLISFYEKMQSDKGSIPDRFSAQQFSDYHSELNMSSLELGDSALYFCASSLRLYGYTFGSGTRLTVV.

The chain recombines TRBV7-3 with TRBJ2-3, with TRBD2 matching 7 bases. CDR3 size: 14 residues. With V trimmed by 5 bases and J by 2 bases, 4 bases remained unmatched. The germline gives CDR1 SGHTA, CDR2 FQGTGA. The CDR3 region has the DNA TGTGCCAGCAGCCGTAGCGGGTCCACAGATACGCAGTATTTT. Amino acid sequence: CASSRSGSTDTQYF.

This clone showed up just a few times. The chain employs TRBV3-1 (or the pseudogene TRBV3-2) and TRBJ1-2; a weak D match, TRBD1 (6 bases). The germline V gene has CDR1 LGHDT and CDR2 YNNKEL (reference sequence). The CDR3 is 17 residues long. The ends were cut back, 0 bases at V and 9 bases at J, with 23 bases in the middle. The CDR3: CASSQENPTGTPLSYTF. The CDR3 DNA reads TGTGCCAGCAGCCAAGAGAACCCGACCGGGACACCCCTTAGCTACACCTTC.

J is TRBJ1-6 and V is TRBV6-7, with 9 bases fitting TRBD1. TRBV6-7 has ORF status, its function being uncertain. The junction had 11 bases not matched to a gene; V was cut back by 4 bases and J by 7 bases. The length of the CDR3 is 17 residues. The DNA of the CDR3 is TGTGCCAGCAGTTGCTTACGGACAGGGGCGAAAAATTCACCCCTCCACTTT. Amino acid sequence: CASSCLRTGAKNSPLHF.

The chain is built from TRBV18 and TRBJ1-4, with 8 bases identical to TRBD1. Looked up from germline, CDR1 is KGHSH and CDR2 is LQKENI. Germline trimming cut 3 bases from V and 0 bases from J; bases unmatched to any gene: 6. This CDR3 has 17 amino acids. The CDR3 bases are TGTGCCAGCTCACCGGCACAGGGGGGTTCAACTAATGAAAAACTGTTTTTT. This codes for CASSPAQGGSTNEKLFF.

V and J are TRBV4-2 and TRBJ1-2; D may be TRBD1 (6 bases). CDR3 length equals 15 residues. Germline V CDR1 and CDR2: LGHNA, YNFKEQ. Trimming took 1 base from V and 7 from J, leaving 16 bases between them. The chain's CDR3 is CASSQGLTGQGGYTF. CDR3 in DNA: TGTGCCAGCAGCCAAGGCCTTACAGGGCAGGGTGGCTACACCTTC.

This clone was detected only a few times. V gene TRBV12-5 combines with J gene TRBJ1-2; D is uncertain. Trimming cost V 7 bases and J 8 bases, with 20 bases left between them. This CDR3 region has 14 residues. The germline V gene encodes CDR1 LGHNT and CDR2 FRNRAP. DNA of the CDR3: TGTGCTAGTGCCGCCGGGAAGCAACGGGCCGGCTACACCTTC. Translated, it gives CASAAGKQRAGYTF.

The chain combines TRBV5-1 with TRBJ2-1; a possible D gene is TRBD1 (5 bases). V was pared by 0 bases and J by 6 bases, with 10 bases between. The germline CDR1 and CDR2 sequences are SGHRS and YFSETQ. The CDR3 is made up of 14 amino acids. CDR3 region: CASSLDARGNEQFF. CDR3 coding DNA: TGCGCCAGCAGCTTGGACGCTAGGGGCAATGAGCAGTTCTTC.

The rearrangement links TRBV9 to TRBJ1-4, with 8 bases matching TRBD1. V trimming: 3 bases; J trimming: 6 bases; junction bases outside the gene matches: 4. Germline assignment: CDR1 SGDLS and CDR2 YYNGEE. The CDR3 spans 14 residues. CDR3 protein: CASSDDRGYEKLFF. CDR3 DNA sequence: TGTGCCAGCAGCGATGACAGGGGCTATGAAAAACTGTTTTTT.

The sample holds one count of this clone. The rearrangement joins TRBV7-2 to TRBJ1-5, with no clear D. Germline values: CDR1 SGHTA, CDR2 FQGNSA. Trimming left V 5 bases short and J 1 base short, with 15 bases between. This CDR3 comprises 16 residues. CDR3 residues: CASSPTGSRSNQPQHF. The CDR3 nucleotides read TGTGCCAGCAGCCCGACGGGGTCTCGGAGCAATCAGCCCCAGCATTTT. Full variable domain (missing parts from reference TRBV7-2 and TRBJ1-5): GAGVSQSPSNKVTEKGKDVELRCDPISGHTALYWYRQSLGQGLEFLIYFQGNSAPDKSGLPSDRFSAERTGGSVSTLTIQRTQQEDSAVYLCASSPTGSRSNQPQHFGDGTRLSIL.

A note on this clone: An end of the junction differs from the germline gene, which may be a read error. The sample carries other DNA sequences with the same CDR3. This sequence joins TRBV28 and TRBJ1-5; 8 bases are shared with TRBD1. Germline V gene lookup returns CDR1 MDHEN and CDR2 SYDVKM. The CDR3 has 15 amino acids. This CDR3 is CASRFRDRNNQPQHF. The CDR3 nucleotides read TGCGCCAGCAGATTTCGGGACAGGAACAATCAGCCCCAGCATTTT.